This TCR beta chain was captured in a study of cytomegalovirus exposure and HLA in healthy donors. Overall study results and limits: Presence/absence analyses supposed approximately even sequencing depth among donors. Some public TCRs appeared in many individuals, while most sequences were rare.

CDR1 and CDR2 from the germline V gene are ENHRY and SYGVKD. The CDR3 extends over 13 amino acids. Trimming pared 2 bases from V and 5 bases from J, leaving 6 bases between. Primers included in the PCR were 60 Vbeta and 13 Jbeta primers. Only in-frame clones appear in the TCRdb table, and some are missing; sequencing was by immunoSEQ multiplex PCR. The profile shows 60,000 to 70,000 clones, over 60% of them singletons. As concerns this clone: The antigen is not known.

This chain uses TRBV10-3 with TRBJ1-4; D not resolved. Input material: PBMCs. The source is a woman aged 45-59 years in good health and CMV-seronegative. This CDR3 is CAISEGLNEKLFF. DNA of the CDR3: TGTGCCATCAGTGAGGGCCTGAATGAAAAACTGTTTTTT.